This T cell receptor beta chain was sequenced in a study of beta chain features in type 1 diabetes. Study-wide findings and caveats: High-TCR-expressing cells could be over-represented by cDNA sequencing. A moderate, significant TCRB CDR3 shortening appeared in type 1 diabetes across four CD4+ subsets.

This clone came up a few times. The antigen is undetermined. All of the isolated RNA was reverse transcribed, so expressed TCRB transcripts were sequenced. The repertoire was sequenced with immunoSEQ multiplex PCR; TCRdb's copy has only in-frame clones and lacks some. The profile shows 240,000 or so clones, approximately 15% of them singletons. The receptor was derived from a man aged 25 to 45 with type 1 diabetes. Source material: naive CD4+ T cells from blood.

CDR3 bases: TGTGCCAGCAGCCAAGAACGGGGTGGTGGGAGAGCCTCCACAGATACGCAGTATTTT. Its protein product is CASSQERGGGRASTDTQYF. This chain links TRBV4-2 with TRBJ2-3; tentative D call: TRBD2 (5 bases). Per the germline V gene, CDR1 is LGHNA and CDR2 is YNFKEQ. Trimming pared 0 bases from V and 2 bases from J, leaving 21 bases between. The CDR3 length is 19 residues.